This record covers a single TCR beta chain. No antigen is known for it. The data derive from a study of cytomegalovirus exposure and HLA in healthy donors. Whole-study results and caveats: When analyzed later, a missense DCLRE1C variant was found to be linked to TCR beta V- and J-gene trimming.

PCR involved 60 Vbeta and 13 Jbeta primers. Produced via immunoSEQ multiplex PCR; TCRdb's table is partial and in-frame only. The sample lists fewer than 95,000 clones, around 85% occurring once. The trim removed 3 bases at V and 4 bases at J, leaving 7 bases unmatched. The CDR3 covers 16 residues. Germline assignment: CDR1 LGHNA and CDR2 YNFKEQ. The chain recombines TRBV4-2 with TRBJ2-1; TRBD2 matches 9 bases. Sequencing input: PBMCs. This receptor was taken from a middle-aged man in good health and CMV-seropositive. CDR3 sequence reads: CASSQSPGLAYNEQFF. Here the CDR3 DNA reads TGTGCCAGCAGCCAGTCCCCGGGACTAGCTTACAATGAGCAGTTCTTC.